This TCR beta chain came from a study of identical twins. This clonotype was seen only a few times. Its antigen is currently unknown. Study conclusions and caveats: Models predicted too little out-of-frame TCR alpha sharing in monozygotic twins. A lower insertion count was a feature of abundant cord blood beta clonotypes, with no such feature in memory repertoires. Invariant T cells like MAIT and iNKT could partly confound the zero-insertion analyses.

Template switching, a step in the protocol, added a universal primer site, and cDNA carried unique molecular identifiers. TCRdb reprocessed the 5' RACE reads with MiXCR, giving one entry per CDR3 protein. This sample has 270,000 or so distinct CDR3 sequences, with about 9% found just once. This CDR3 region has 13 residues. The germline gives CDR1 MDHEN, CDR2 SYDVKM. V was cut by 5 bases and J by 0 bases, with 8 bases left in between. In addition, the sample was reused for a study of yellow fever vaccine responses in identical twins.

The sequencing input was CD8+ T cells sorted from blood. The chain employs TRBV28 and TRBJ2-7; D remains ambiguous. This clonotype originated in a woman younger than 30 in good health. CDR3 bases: TGTGCCAGCAGTGACATCCTCTCCTACGAGCAGTACTTC. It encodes CASSDILSYEQYF.